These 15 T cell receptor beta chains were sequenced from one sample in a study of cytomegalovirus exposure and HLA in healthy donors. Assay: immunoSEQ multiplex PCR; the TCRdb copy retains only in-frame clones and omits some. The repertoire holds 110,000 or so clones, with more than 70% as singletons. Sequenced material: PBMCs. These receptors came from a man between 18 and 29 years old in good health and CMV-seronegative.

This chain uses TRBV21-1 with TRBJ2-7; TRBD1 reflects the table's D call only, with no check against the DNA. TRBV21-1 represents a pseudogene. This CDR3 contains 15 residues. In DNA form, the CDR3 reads TGTGCCAGCAGCAAGGACAAAACAGGATTATACGAGCAGTACTTC. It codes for CASSKDKTGLYEQYF.

CDR3 in amino acids: CASSPGLAGNTGELFF. As DNA, the CDR3 is TGTGCCAGCAGCCCCGGACTAGCGGGGAACACCGGGGAGCTGTTTTTT. The genes are TRBV9 and TRBJ2-2; 11 nucleotides align to TRBD2. The V gene's germline CDR1 is SGDLS and CDR2 YYNGEE. The junction had 3 bases not matched to a gene; V was cut back by 4 bases and J by 1 base. The CDR3 has 16 amino acids.

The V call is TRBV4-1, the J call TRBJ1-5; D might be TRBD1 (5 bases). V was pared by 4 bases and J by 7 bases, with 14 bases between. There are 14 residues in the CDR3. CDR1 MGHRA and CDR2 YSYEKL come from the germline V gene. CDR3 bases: TGCGCCAGCAGCCCGGGGGATCGGGGACAGCCCCAGCATTTT. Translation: CASSPGDRGQPQHF.

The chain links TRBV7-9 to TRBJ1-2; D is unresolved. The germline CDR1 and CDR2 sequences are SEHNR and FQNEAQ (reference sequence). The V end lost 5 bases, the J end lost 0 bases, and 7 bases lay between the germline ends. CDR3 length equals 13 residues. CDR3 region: CASSRGANYGYTF. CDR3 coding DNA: TGTGCCAGCAGCCGAGGAGCTAACTATGGCTACACCTTC. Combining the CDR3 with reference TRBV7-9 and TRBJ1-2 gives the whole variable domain DTGVSQNPRHKITKRGQNVTFRCDPISEHNRLYWYRQTLGQGPEFLTYFQNEAQLEKSRLLSDRFSAERPKGSFSTLEIQRTEQGDSAMYLCASSRGANYGYTFGSGTRLTVV.

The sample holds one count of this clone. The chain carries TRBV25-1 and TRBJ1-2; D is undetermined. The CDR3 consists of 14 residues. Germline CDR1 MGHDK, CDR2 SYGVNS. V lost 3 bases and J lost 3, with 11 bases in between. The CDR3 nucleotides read TGTGCCAGCAGTGAGAACGACAAATACTATGGCTACACCTTC. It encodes CASSENDKYYGYTF.

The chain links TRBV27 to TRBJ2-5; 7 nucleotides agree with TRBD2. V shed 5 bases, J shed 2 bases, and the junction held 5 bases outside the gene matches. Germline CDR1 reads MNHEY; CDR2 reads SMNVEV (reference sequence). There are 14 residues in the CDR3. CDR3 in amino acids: CASSPIAGQETQYF. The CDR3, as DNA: TGTGCCAGCAGTCCTATAGCGGGTCAAGAGACCCAGTACTTC.

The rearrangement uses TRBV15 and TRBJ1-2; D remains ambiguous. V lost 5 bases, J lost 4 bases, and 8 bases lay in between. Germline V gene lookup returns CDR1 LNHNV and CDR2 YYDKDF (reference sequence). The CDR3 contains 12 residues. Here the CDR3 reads CATSDRVYGYTF. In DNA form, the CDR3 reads TGTGCCACCAGCGACCGGGTCTATGGCTACACCTTC.

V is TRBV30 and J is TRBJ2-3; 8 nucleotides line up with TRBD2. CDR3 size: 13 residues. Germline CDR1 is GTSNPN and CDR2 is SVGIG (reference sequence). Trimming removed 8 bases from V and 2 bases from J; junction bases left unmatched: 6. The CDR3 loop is CAGRGALTDTQYF. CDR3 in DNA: TGTGCCGGGCGGGGGGCCCTCACAGATACGCAGTATTTT.

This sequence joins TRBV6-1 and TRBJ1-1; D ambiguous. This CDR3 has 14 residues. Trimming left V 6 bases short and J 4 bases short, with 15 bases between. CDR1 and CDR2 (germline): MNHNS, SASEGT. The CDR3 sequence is CASRPPRSITEAFF. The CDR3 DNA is TGTGCCAGCAGGCCCCCCAGGTCTATCACTGAAGCTTTCTTT.

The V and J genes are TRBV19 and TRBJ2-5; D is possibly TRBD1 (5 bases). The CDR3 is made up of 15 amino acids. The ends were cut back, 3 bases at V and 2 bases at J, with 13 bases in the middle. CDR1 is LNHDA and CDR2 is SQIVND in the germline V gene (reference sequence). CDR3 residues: CASSMGPGLQETQYF. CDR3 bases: TGTGCCAGTAGTATGGGCCCAGGGTTGCAAGAGACCCAGTACTTC.

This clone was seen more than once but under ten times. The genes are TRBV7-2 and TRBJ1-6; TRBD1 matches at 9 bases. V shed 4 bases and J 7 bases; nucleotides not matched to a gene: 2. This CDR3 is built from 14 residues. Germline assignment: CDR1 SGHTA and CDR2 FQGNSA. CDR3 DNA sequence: TGTGCCAGCAGCTATGGACAGGGGAATTCACCCCTCCACTTT. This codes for CASSYGQGNSPLHF.

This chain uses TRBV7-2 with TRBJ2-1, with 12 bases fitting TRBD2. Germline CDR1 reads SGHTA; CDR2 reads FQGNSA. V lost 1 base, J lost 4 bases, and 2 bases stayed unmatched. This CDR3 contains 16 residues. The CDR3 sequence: CASSLGLAGGYNEQFF. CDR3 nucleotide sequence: TGTGCCAGCAGCTTAGGGCTAGCGGGGGGGTACAATGAGCAGTTCTTC.

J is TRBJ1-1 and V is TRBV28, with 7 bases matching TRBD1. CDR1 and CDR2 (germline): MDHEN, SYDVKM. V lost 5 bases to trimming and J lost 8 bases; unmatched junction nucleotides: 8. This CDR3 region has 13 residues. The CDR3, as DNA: TGTGCCAGCAGTCCCCAGGGACAGCCGGAAGCTTTCTTT. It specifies CASSPQGQPEAFF.

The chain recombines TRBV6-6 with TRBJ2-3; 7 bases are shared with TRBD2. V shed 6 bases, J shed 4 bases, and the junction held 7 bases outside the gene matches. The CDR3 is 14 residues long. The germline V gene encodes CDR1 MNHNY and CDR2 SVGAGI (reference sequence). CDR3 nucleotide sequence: TGTGCCAGCAGCTCCTCGGGGAGGGCAGATACGCAGTATTTT. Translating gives CASSSSGRADTQYF.

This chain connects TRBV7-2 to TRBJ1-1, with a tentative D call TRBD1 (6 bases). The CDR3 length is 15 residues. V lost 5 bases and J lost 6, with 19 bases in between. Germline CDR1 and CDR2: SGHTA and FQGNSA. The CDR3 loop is CASSITETGYPEAFF. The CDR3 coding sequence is TGTGCCAGCAGCATCACCGAGACAGGATACCCTGAAGCTTTCTTT. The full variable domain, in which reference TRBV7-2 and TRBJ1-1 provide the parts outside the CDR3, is GAGVSQSPSNKVTEKGKDVELRCDPISGHTALYWYRQSLGQGLEFLIYFQGNSAPDKSGLPSDRFSAERTGGSVSTLTIQRTQQEDSAVYLCASSITETGYPEAFFGQGTRLTVV.